Following are 3 T cell receptor beta chains from one sample sequenced in a study of vaccination and CD4 T cells after COVID-19 (dated by TCRdb to 2022 to 2024). The treatment or condition label here, explained by the study, means: roughly nine-day PBMC culture with coronavirus spike peptide pools or control peptides (ViraFEST assay). Libraries were made using PCR. The run used an Illumina iSeq 100. DNA from cultured CD4+ T cells underwent TCR sequencing with the Oncomine TCR Beta short-read assay at the Johns Hopkins FTIC core. The public reads were reprocessed in TCRdb via fastp at Q25 and MiXCR, keeping in-frame beta chains. Rows merge per CDR3 protein into single entries with the most common DNA and genes. The sample data list fewer than 9,500 distinct CDR3 sequences, and about 52% of these were observed just once. The ten largest clonotypes hold 15% to 20% of the sample. Which antigens these TCRs recognize remains unknown.

Sequencing was carried out using CD4+ T cells from blood, cultured in vitro. The source is a human donor who had recovered from COVID-19.

This clonotype showed up just a few times. The chain uses TRBV7-3 and TRBJ2-3, with 11 bases matching TRBD2. With V trimmed by 2 bases and J by 4 bases, 2 bases remained unmatched. The CDR3 length is 15 residues. CDR1 and CDR2 (germline): SGHTA, FQGTGA. The CDR3 here is CASSLGLAGPDTQYF. The CDR3 nucleotides are TGTGCCAGCAGCTTAGGACTAGCGGGCCCAGATACGCAGTATTTT.

This clonotype was recorded a few times. This chain joins TRBV12-3 or TRBV12-4 and TRBJ1-3; a possible D gene is TRBD1 (5 bases). V was cut by 2 bases and J by 2 bases, with 10 bases left in between. This CDR3 contains 15 residues. The CDR3 loop reads CASSLKGEAGNTIYF. The CDR3, as DNA: TGTGCCAGCAGTTTAAAAGGGGAAGCTGGAAACACCATATATTTT.

The chain employs TRBV19 and TRBJ2-5; D is perhaps TRBD1 (7 bases). The V end lost 4 bases, the J end lost 5 bases, and 17 bases lay between the germline ends. Germline V CDR1 and CDR2: LNHDA, SQIVND (reference sequence). The CDR3 runs to 15 residues. CDR3 DNA: TGTGCCAGTAGTAGCGACAGGGTGGCGGGGGAGACCCAGTACTTC. It is translated as CASSSDRVAGETQYF.